These 14 T cell receptor beta chains originate from one sample sequenced in a study of tumor-infiltrating lymphocytes in primary liver carcinoma. From unsorted bulk tissue weighing about 20-32 mg, DNA and RNA were co-extracted. Synthesis of TCR beta cDNA was carried out from approximately 0.55 ug total RNA with a constant-region primer. Modified slightly, ARM-PCR produced TCR beta libraries over three nested multiplex PCR rounds. The first two PCR rounds used TRBV1-TRBV30 primers with a Cbeta primer, roughly 10 cycles each. Each CDR3 protein is one row after TCRdb ran MiXCR on the multiplex PCR reads. The sample has more than 95,000 distinct CDR3 sequences; 64% are singletons. Sequenced: liver tumor tissue from sampling region 3. Subset in this sample: tumor region T3, left-lateral pole. Every receptor here comes from a woman in her sixties or seventies with primary liver carcinoma and hepatitis B virus infection.

For this clonotype: No conserved phenylalanine or tryptophan ends this CDR3, so it is likely a read error. CDR3 in amino acids: CANSLAGTGRDEQYS. CDR3 DNA: TGTGCCAACAGTTTGGCCGGGACAGGGAGGGACGAGCAGTACTCC. The V gene is TRBV6-5, the J gene TRBJ2-7; TRBD1 matches 9 bases. This CDR3 is 15 amino acids long. Germline loops: CDR1 MNHEY, CDR2 SVGAGI.

This clonotype turned up a few times. A much larger clone lies a single base off, so this may be a read error. The chain carries TRBV6-5 and TRBJ2-5, with D possibly being TRBD2 (5 bases). Germline assignment: CDR1 MNHEY and CDR2 SVGAGI. The V and J ends lost 5 bases and 7 bases respectively, with 20 bases between them. The CDR3 is 15 residues long. The CDR3: CASSPSGASKGTQYF. The CDR3 region has the DNA TGTGCCAGCAGTCCCAGCGGCGCCTCCAAGGGGACCCAGTACTTC.

This clonotype was detected a few times. The gene calls are TRBV24-1 and TRBJ2-1; 7 nucleotides match TRBD1. Trimming removed 0 bases from V and 4 bases from J; junction bases left unmatched: 8. This CDR3 has 17 amino acids. Germline V gives CDR1 KGHDR, CDR2 SFDVKD. In nucleotides, the CDR3 is TGTGCCACCAGTGATTTGGCACCGGGACAGCTATACAATGAGCAGTTCTTC. Residues: CATSDLAPGQLYNEQFF.

Details on this clonotype: The junction departs from the called germline gene at one end, perhaps through a read error. The V call is TRBV11-2, the J call TRBJ2-5; 8 nucleotides align to TRBD1. The germline V gene encodes CDR1 SGHAT and CDR2 FQNNGV. This CDR3 is built from 14 residues. The CDR3 spells CTSSLEGQAGGRYF. The CDR3, as DNA: TGTACCAGCAGCTTAGAGGGACAGGCCGGCGGCCGGTACTTC.

In its sample, this clonotype was seen many times. The V call is TRBV30, the J call TRBJ1-3; D gene ambiguous. CDR1 is GTSNPN, CDR2 SVGIG, per germline (reference sequence). This CDR3 region has 12 residues. V was cut by 5 bases and J by 0 bases, with 5 bases left in between. CDR3 DNA: TGTGCCTGGGGTTTCTCTGGAAACACCATATATTTT. Translated, it gives CAWGFSGNTIYF. The full variable domain, its missing parts supplied by reference TRBV30 and TRBJ1-3, is SQTIHQWPATLVQPVGSPLSLECTVEGTSNPNLYWYRQAAGRGLQLLFYSVGIGQISSEVPQNLSASRPQDRQFILSSKKLLLSDSGFYLCAWGFSGNTIYFGEGSWLTVV.

Ten or more counts support this clonotype. V usage is TRBV6-2 or TRBV6-3 and J usage is TRBJ1-2, with 7 bases that match TRBD1. Unmatched junction bases numbered 8, after V lost 6 bases and J lost 4 bases. The CDR3 has 14 residues. The V gene's germline CDR1 is MNHEY and CDR2 SVGEGT. The CDR3 DNA follows: TGTGCCAGCAGATTTGACAGGGCCGCCTATGGCTACACCTTC. Its protein is CASRFDRAAYGYTF.

The genes are TRBV11-1 and TRBJ2-5; 7 nucleotides agree with TRBD2. With V trimmed by 10 bases and J by 2 bases, 10 bases remained unmatched. The CDR3 has 14 residues. The germline CDR1 and CDR2 sequences are SGHAT and FQDESV (reference sequence). The CDR3 bases are TGTGCCACGAGCTTACTGGGACTACAAGAGACCCAGTACTTC. Its translation: CATSLLGLQETQYF.

This clonotype was recorded at least ten times. The chain is built from TRBV6-7 and TRBJ1-4; no reliable D call. TRBV6-7 counts as an open reading frame of uncertain function. Trimming removed 0 bases at V and 0 bases at J, with 5 bases between. The CDR3 loop spans 15 amino acids. The CDR3 DNA sequence: TGTGCCAGCAGTTACTCTCGAACAACTAATGAAAAACTGTTTTTT. It specifies CASSYSRTTNEKLFF.

As regards this clonotype: One end of the junction is discordant with germline, which a read error may explain. The gene calls are TRBV11-2 and TRBJ2-2, with D perhaps matching TRBD2 (6 bases). The CDR3 runs to 20 residues. The germline V gene has CDR1 SGHAT and CDR2 FQNNGV. This chain's CDR3 is CTSNLAAPGPGKGKTGELFF. Here the CDR3 DNA reads TGTACCAGCAACTTAGCGGCACCAGGGCCAGGGAAGGGAAAAACCGGGGAGCTGTTTTTT.

This clonotype was observed at least ten times. V is TRBV18 and J is TRBJ2-1, with a tentative D call TRBD1 (6 bases). The germline V and J ends were trimmed by 7 bases and 3 bases, with 10 bases remaining between them. CDR1 KGHSH and CDR2 LQKENI come from the germline V gene. The CDR3 consists of 13 residues. The CDR3 here is CASWPTGYNEQFF. CDR3 bases: TGTGCCAGCTGGCCGACAGGCTACAATGAGCAGTTCTTC.

This clonotype has only one observation. At one end, the junction sequence differs from germline, possibly due to a read error. CDR3 protein: CVSNLVPTGVYEQYF. In DNA form, the CDR3 reads TGTGTCAGCAACTTAGTCCCGACAGGGGTCTACGAGCAGTACTTC. The genes are TRBV11-2 and TRBJ2-7; 8 nucleotides agree with TRBD1. Per germline, CDR1 SGHAT and CDR2 FQNNGV. The CDR3 extends over 15 amino acids.

A word on this clonotype: No conserved phenylalanine or tryptophan ends this CDR3, so it is likely a read error. The V gene is TRBV6-6, the J gene TRBJ2-1; 10 bases are a match to TRBD2. Germline-derived CDR1 and CDR2 are MNHNY and SVGAGI (reference sequence). CDR3 length: 16 residues. The CDR3 protein is CASGIIAGGPDNDQFL. The CDR3 bases are TGTGCCAGCGGTATAATAGCGGGAGGTCCCGACAATGATCAGTTCTTG.

Remarks on this clonotype: Likely a read error: the CDR3 ends without its conserved phenylalanine or tryptophan. The chain recombines TRBV29-1 with TRBJ2-2; D might be TRBD2 (7 bases). The germline V and J ends were trimmed by 7 bases and 7 bases, with 19 bases remaining between them. Germline CDR1 is SQVTM and CDR2 is ANQGSEA. This CDR3 comprises 14 residues. CDR3 coding DNA: TGCAGCGCCGTTCGGGGGGCCGGCCACGGGGAGCTGTTTTCT. It specifies CSAVRGAGHGELFS.

Points on this clonotype: At one of its ends the junction is not consistent with the germline gene, which may arise from a read error. V and J are TRBV11-2 and TRBJ1-2, with D possibly matching TRBD1 (6 bases). Germline values: CDR1 SGHAT, CDR2 FQNNGV. The CDR3 contains 15 residues. The CDR3 DNA sequence: TGTGCCAGCAACTTAGCCCCCCGGGGGCGCTACGGCTACATCTTC. Translated: CASNLAPRGRYGYIF.